These 28 T cell receptor beta chains were sequenced from one sample in a study of patients and donors after allogeneic stem cell transplantation. TCRdb ran MiXCR on the RT-PCR reads and lists one entry per CDR3 protein. The table lists about 960,000 distinct CDR3 sequences, around 17% of them singletons. The sample was blood, either unsorted or a sorted T cell fraction (not recorded which). The receptor set was obtained from a human donor who was either an allogeneic HSCT recipient or a stem cell or donor lymphocyte infusion donor (not recorded which). It is not recorded whose cells these are; they may come from a transplant donor.

The chain uses TRBV20-1 and TRBJ1-3; no clear D gene. The length of the CDR3 is 11 residues. Germline assignment: CDR1 DFQATT and CDR2 SNEGSKA (reference sequence). V lost 7 bases to trimming and J lost 0 bases, with 4 bases between them. CDR3 sequence reads: CSGPSGNTIYF. CDR3 sequence (DNA): TGCAGTGGACCCTCTGGAAACACCATATATTTT.

This chain uses TRBV11-2 with TRBJ2-3, with D tentatively TRBD1 (5 bases). Germline-derived CDR1 and CDR2 are SGHAT and FQNNGV. V shed 3 bases and J shed 1 base, with 17 bases lying between them. The CDR3 runs to 17 residues. In DNA form, the CDR3 reads TGTGCCAGCAGCTTGGATGGACACACGGCCGGCACAGATACGCAGTATTTT. Protein product: CASSLDGHTAGTDTQYF.

This clonotype was counted a few times. J is TRBJ2-1 and V is TRBV7-9; no firm D call. Germline CDR1 and CDR2: SEHNR and FQNEAQ (reference sequence). V shed 4 bases and J shed 0 bases, with 16 bases lying between them. The CDR3 consists of 17 residues. Written as DNA, the CDR3 is TGTGCCAGCAGCTCCCTCATCAGACTCGGCTCCTACAATGAGCAGTTCTTC. Translation gives CASSSLIRLGSYNEQFF. Supplemented by reference TRBV7-9 and TRBJ2-1, the full variable domain reads DTGVSQNPRHKITKRGQNVTFRCDPISEHNRLYWYRQTLGQGPEFLTYFQNEAQLEKSRLLSDRFSAERPKGSFSTLEIQRTEQGDSAMYLCASSSLIRLGSYNEQFFGPGTRLTVL.

This chain connects TRBV27 to TRBJ2-1; maybe TRBD2 (7 bases). The V gene lost 0 bases and the J gene lost 4 bases, with 13 bases spanning the gap. In germline, CDR1 is MNHEY, CDR2 SMNVEV (reference sequence). CDR3 length: 16 amino acids. The DNA for the CDR3 is TGTGCCAGCAGTTTATCGGCCGGGGGGCTGTACAATGAGCAGTTCTTC. It codes for CASSLSAGGLYNEQFF.

This clonotype has at least ten counts. The chain combines TRBV7-8 with TRBJ1-6; the D gene is possibly TRBD1 (6 bases). Germline-derived CDR1 and CDR2 are SGHVS and FQNEAQ. CDR3 length: 16 residues. V lost 5 bases to trimming and J lost 6 bases, with 17 bases between them. Here the CDR3 DNA reads TGTGCCAGCAGCCCCTTATTGTGGGGGCGTAATTCACCCCTCCACTTT. It is translated as CASSPLLWGRNSPLHF.

This clonotype was seen more than once but under ten times. The V gene is TRBV6-2 or TRBV6-3, the J gene TRBJ1-2; D is possibly TRBD1 (5 bases). The CDR3 totals 13 residues. The V end was cut by 6 bases, the J end by 7 bases, with 15 bases between. Germline V lookup: CDR1 MNHEY, CDR2 SVGEGT. In nucleotides, the CDR3 is TGTGCCAGCAGCTTCGACAGCGGGGCTGGCTACACCTTC. It specifies CASSFDSGAGYTF.

This clonotype was picked up one time. This chain's CDR3 is CASSPLAGGGGGEQFF. CDR3 bases: TGTGCCAGCAGCCCATTGGCGGGAGGAGGGGGCGGTGAGCAGTTCTTC. The rearrangement joins TRBV27 to TRBJ2-1; the D gene is possibly TRBD2 (8 bases). Germline loops: CDR1 MNHEY, CDR2 SMNVEV (reference sequence). V was trimmed by 6 bases and J by 9 bases, leaving 24 bases between them. The CDR3 has 16 residues.

This clonotype turned up a few times. This chain connects TRBV3-1 to TRBJ2-5, with TRBD2 as a possible D gene (6 bases). Germline CDR1 reads LGHDT; CDR2 reads YNNKEL (reference sequence). CDR3 length equals 15 residues. Trimming pared 1 base from V and 2 bases from J, leaving 11 bases between. CDR3 protein: CASSQGPSVQETQYF. The CDR3 region has the DNA TGTGCCAGCAGCCAAGGGCCTAGCGTACAAGAGACCCAGTACTTC.

V gene TRBV24-1 combines with J gene TRBJ1-5, with D uncertain. There are 16 residues in the CDR3. Germline V gene lookup returns CDR1 KGHDR and CDR2 SFDVKD. The V end lost 1 base, the J end lost 1 base, and 10 bases lay between the germline ends. The CDR3 region has the DNA TGTGCCACCAGTGATTTCAAGGCCCTCAGCAATCAGCCCCAGCATTTT. This sequence encodes CATSDFKALSNQPQHF.

This clonotype was seen many times. The rearrangement joins TRBV4-3 to TRBJ2-1, with a weak D call TRBD2 (5 bases). The CDR3 consists of 13 residues. Trimming removed 4 bases from V and 8 bases from J, with 12 bases in between. Germline V gives CDR1 LGHNA, CDR2 YSLEER. The CDR3 sequence: CASSRGARDEQFF. The CDR3 DNA reads as TGCGCCAGCAGCCGGGGAGCAAGGGATGAGCAGTTCTTC.

The rearrangement joins TRBV5-1 to TRBJ2-2, with 8 bases matching TRBD1. Per germline, CDR1 SGHRS and CDR2 YFSETQ. The trim removed 3 bases at V and 3 bases at J, leaving 4 bases unmatched. The CDR3 covers 15 residues. The chain's CDR3 is CASSYRQGYTGELFF. CDR3 in DNA: TGCGCCAGCAGCTATCGACAGGGGTACACCGGGGAGCTGTTTTTT.

V gene TRBV5-6 combines with J gene TRBJ2-7; D is unclear. CDR3 length: 14 amino acids. Germline CDR1 is SGHDT and CDR2 is YYEEEE. V lost 0 bases, J lost 3 bases, and 10 bases lay in between. The CDR3 bases are TGTGCCAGCAGCTTGGCCTCAAGTTTCTACGAGCAGTACTTC. Its translation is CASSLASSFYEQYF.

This clonotype has just a few counts. This chain uses TRBV20-1 with TRBJ2-1, with D tentatively TRBD1 or TRBD2 (5 bases each). The germline V gene has CDR1 DFQATT and CDR2 SNEGSKA (reference sequence). Trimming pared 1 base from V and 6 bases from J, leaving 13 bases between. The CDR3 extends over 14 amino acids. CDR3: CSARAVARGNEQFF. For the CDR3, the DNA is TGCAGTGCTAGAGCGGTAGCGAGGGGCAATGAGCAGTTCTTC.

V is TRBV25-1 and J is TRBJ2-6; weak D call: TRBD1 (5 bases). CDR3 length: 15 amino acids. Trimming stripped 1 base from V and 4 bases from J, with 8 bases between. Germline lookup yields CDR1 MGHDK and CDR2 SYGVNS. In DNA form, the CDR3 reads TGTGCCAGCAGTGAATCAGGGAAAGGGGCCAACGTCCTGACTTTC. This sequence encodes CASSESGKGANVLTF.

The rearrangement uses TRBV12-3 or TRBV12-4 and TRBJ2-7; 7 bases are shared with TRBD1. The CDR3 length is 14 residues. The J segment lost 3 bases and the V segment lost 7 bases, leaving 9 bases of the junction unmatched. The CDR3 bases are TGTGCCAGCACCTGGGGACAGCGATACTACGAGCAGTACTTC. Its translation: CASTWGQRYYEQYF.

This clonotype has just a few counts. The chain carries TRBV10-3 and TRBJ2-4; D call uncertain. Germline V gene data show CDR1 as ENHRY and CDR2 as SYGVKD. The CDR3 consists of 16 residues. V dropped 3 bases and J dropped 1 base, with 13 bases sitting between them. CDR3 region: CAISELQVSAKNIQYF. The CDR3 DNA reads as TGTGCCATCAGTGAACTGCAGGTCTCCGCCAAAAACATTCAGTACTTC.

This rearrangement joins TRBV5-1 to TRBJ2-5; the D gene is possibly TRBD2 (5 bases). Trimming removed 4 bases at V and 1 base at J, with 11 bases between. The CDR3 totals 14 residues. Germline V gives CDR1 SGHRS, CDR2 YFSETQ. The CDR3 here is CASSGEGGQETQYF. In DNA, the CDR3 is TGCGCCAGCAGCGGAGAGGGCGGCCAAGAGACCCAGTACTTC.

The sample holds many counts of this clonotype. This chain links TRBV10-3 with TRBJ1-5, with D unresolved. The CDR3 covers 15 residues. V was pared by 3 bases and J by 5 bases, with 14 bases between. The germline V gene has CDR1 ENHRY and CDR2 SYGVKD. The CDR3 is CAISDGSERHQPQHF. CDR3 bases: TGTGCCATCAGTGACGGCTCAGAACGCCATCAGCCCCAGCATTTT.

This clonotype has more than one count but fewer than ten. The chain recombines TRBV12-3 or TRBV12-4 with TRBJ2-5, with D unresolved. The V end lost 1 base, the J end lost 1 base, and 19 bases lay between the germline ends. This CDR3 has 18 amino acids. The CDR3 sequence is CASSLEYSDTHLQETQYF. CDR3 nucleotides: TGTGCCAGCAGTTTAGAGTACTCCGACACCCATCTCCAAGAGACCCAGTACTTC.

The gene calls are TRBV11-2 and TRBJ2-1; 13 bases align to TRBD2. CDR3 length: 19 residues. CDR1 is SGHAT and CDR2 is FQNNGV in the germline V gene. The V segment lost 2 bases and the J segment 0 bases; nucleotides outside the gene matches: 7. The CDR3 nucleotides read TGTGCCAGCAGCTTAACTAGCGGGGGGGGCTCGAGCTCCTACAATGAGCAGTTCTTC. Translated: CASSLTSGGGSSSYNEQFF.

This clonotype was detected a few times. V and J are TRBV20-1 and TRBJ1-1, with a weak D call TRBD1 (6 bases). There are 13 residues in the CDR3. The V end was cut by 2 bases, the J end by 5 bases, with 12 bases between. Germline V gene lookup returns CDR1 DFQATT and CDR2 SNEGSKA (reference sequence). The CDR3 spells CSARLGARTEAFF. The CDR3 coding sequence is TGCAGTGCTAGATTGGGGGCACGTACTGAAGCTTTCTTT.

This chain uses TRBV20-1 with TRBJ2-3; TRBD1 matches at 8 bases. With 6 bases clipped from V and 4 bases from J, the junction kept 3 bases outside the gene matches. Germline-derived CDR1 and CDR2 are DFQATT and SNEGSKA (reference sequence). The CDR3 runs to 12 residues. CDR3 amino acids: CSARTGPDTQYF. The CDR3 region has the DNA TGCAGTGCACGGACAGGGCCAGATACGCAGTATTTT.

This rearrangement joins TRBV21-1 to TRBJ2-1; TRBD2 is the table's D call, not checked against the DNA. TRBV21-1 is a pseudogene segment. The CDR3 runs to 16 residues. The CDR3 loop is CASSNGWASRPNEQFF. The DNA for the CDR3 is TGTGCCAGCAGCAATGGGTGGGCTAGTCGGCCCAATGAGCAGTTCTTC.

This clonotype has a handful of counts. The chain combines TRBV20-1 with TRBJ2-7, with D hard to call. Germline CDR1 DFQATT, CDR2 SNEGSKA (reference sequence). Trimming pared 6 bases from V and 0 bases from J, leaving 15 bases between. The CDR3 is made up of 14 amino acids. CDR3 sequence reads: CSASRASLSYEQYF. The CDR3 coding sequence is TGCAGTGCGTCCCGGGCCTCCCTCTCCTACGAGCAGTACTTC.

This rearrangement joins TRBV5-1 to TRBJ2-2; D is possibly TRBD1 (6 bases). With 5 bases removed from V and 3 bases from J, the gap between germline ends came to 14 bases. The CDR3 has 15 amino acids. The V gene's germline CDR1 is SGHRS and CDR2 YFSETQ. The CDR3 nucleotides are TGCGCCAGCAGTTCACAGGGCTGGCACACCGGGGAGCTGTTTTTT. This sequence encodes CASSSQGWHTGELFF.

This clonotype was detected a few times. The chain employs TRBV11-3 and TRBJ2-2; D gene unclear. CDR1 and CDR2 (germline): SGHNT, YENEEA. This CDR3 spans 15 amino acids. CDR3 in amino acids: CASQLGGANTGELFF. The DNA of the CDR3 is TGTGCATCCCAGCTCGGCGGAGCTAACACCGGGGAGCTGTTTTTT. The full variable domain, completed using reference TRBV11-3 and TRBJ2-2, is EAGVVQSPRYKIIEKKQPVAFWCNPISGHNTLYWYLQNLGQGPELLIRYENEEAVDDSQLPKDRFSAERLKGVDSTLKIQPAELGDSAVYLCASQLGGANTGELFFGEGSRLTVL.

The V call is TRBV9, the J call TRBJ2-7; tentatively, D is TRBD2 (6 bases). The germline CDR1 and CDR2 sequences are SGDLS and YYNGEE. Trimming pared 4 bases from V and 0 bases from J, leaving 17 bases between. CDR3 size: 16 residues. DNA of the CDR3: TGTGCCAGCAGCCCCAGGAGGGGTAGGTTCTCCTACGAGCAGTACTTC. Its protein product is CASSPRRGRFSYEQYF.

The chain employs TRBV7-9 and TRBJ1-2, with 8 bases matching TRBD1. The length of the CDR3 is 14 residues. Trimming took 5 bases from V and 4 from J; bases not matched to a gene: 6. CDR1 SEHNR and CDR2 FQNEAQ come from the germline V gene (reference sequence). In DNA form, the CDR3 reads TGTGCCAGCAGCCCTGACAGGGGCATCTATGGCTACACCTTC. It encodes CASSPDRGIYGYTF.